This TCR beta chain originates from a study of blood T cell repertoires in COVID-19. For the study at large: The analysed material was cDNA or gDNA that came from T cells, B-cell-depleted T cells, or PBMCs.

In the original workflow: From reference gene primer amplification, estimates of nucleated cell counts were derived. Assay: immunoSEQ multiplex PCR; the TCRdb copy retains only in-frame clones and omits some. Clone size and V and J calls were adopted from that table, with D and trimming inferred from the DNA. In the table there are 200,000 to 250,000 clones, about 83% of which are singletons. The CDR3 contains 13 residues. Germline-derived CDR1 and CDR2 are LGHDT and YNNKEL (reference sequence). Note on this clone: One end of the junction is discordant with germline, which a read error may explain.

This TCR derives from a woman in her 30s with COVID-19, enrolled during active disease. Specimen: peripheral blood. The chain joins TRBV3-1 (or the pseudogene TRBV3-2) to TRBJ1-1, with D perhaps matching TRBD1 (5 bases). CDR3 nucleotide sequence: TGTGCCAGCAGCAAAGAGGGACTGACTGAAGCTTTCTTT. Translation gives CASSKEGLTEAFF.